Listed below are T cell receptor beta chains from one sample, sequenced in a study of cytomegalovirus exposure and HLA in healthy donors. Here immunoSEQ multiplex PCR was the method, and the copy in TCRdb shows in-frame clones only, minus some. The data show about 130,000 clones, around nine tenths seen once. The sequencing sample was made of PBMCs. The receptors here all came from a man younger than 40 in good health and CMV-seronegative. The CDR3 runs from the conserved cysteine through the conserved F or W. The D gene is left open where the match is weak. Clone size is shown for a subset of rows, as once, few, many or a class of expanded clone.

j_gene,abundance,d_gene,v_gene,CDR3nt,CDR3aa
TRBJ1-2,.,.,TRBV6-1,TGTGCCAGCAGCCCAACACCGGCGGGGGACTATGGCTACACCTTC,CASSPTPAGDYGYTF
TRBJ1-5,.,TRBD1,TRBV4-3,TGCGCCAGCAGCCAAGGGACAGGGGTCAATCAGCCCCAGCATTTT,CASSQGTGVNQPQHF
TRBJ1-6,.,.,TRBV25-1,TGTGCCAGCAGTGAACTACCGGGGATCTCCCTCCACTTT,CASSELPGISLHF
TRBJ1-1,once,TRBD1,TRBV5-1,TGCGCCAGCAGCTTGGGACAGGGTTTTGCTGAAGCTTTCTTT,CASSLGQGFAEAFF
TRBJ1-1,.,.,TRBV2,TGTGCCAGCAGCGGGGGTGTGAACACTGAAGCTTTCTTT,CASSGGVNTEAFF
TRBJ1-5,.,TRBD1,TRBV7-2,TGTGCCAGCAGCATACAGGGGCAGCCCCAGCATTTT,CASSIQGQPQHF
TRBJ1-4,.,.,TRBV27,TGTGCCAGCTCCCGGGTAACTAATGAAAAACTGTTTTTT,CASSRVTNEKLFF
TRBJ2-1,.,TRBD2,TRBV7-3,TGTGCCAGCAGCTTACTAGCGGGGTGGTCCAATGAGCAGTTCTTC,CASSLLAGWSNEQFF
TRBJ1-2,.,TRBD1,TRBV7-2,TGTGCCAGCAGCTTAGACAGGGGACGTACCTATGGCTACACCTTC,CASSLDRGRTYGYTF
TRBJ2-6,.,.,TRBV6-1,TGTGCCAGCAGCGTTCCTTCTGGGGCCAACGTCCTGACTTTC,CASSVPSGANVLTF
TRBJ2-1,once,TRBD2,TRBV29-1,TGCAGCGTTTCCGGGACTAGCGGGGGAAGGAATGAGCAGTTCTTC,CSVSGTSGGRNEQFF